The 5 T cell receptor beta chains in this list originate from one sample, sequenced in a study of T cells in women clearing cervical HPV infection. The method was immunoSEQ multiplex PCR; TCRdb's version includes in-frame clones alone and lacks a portion of them. The sample totals about 40,000 clones. Sequencing input: blood buffy coat. The source is a woman aged 18 to 75 with a cervical HPV16 infection that either progressed to CIN3+ or cleared (not recorded which).

Concerning this clone: The CDR3 end lies 3 residues beyond the end of the read and is filled in from the germline J gene. The chain is built from TRBV9 and TRBJ2-7; D is possibly TRBD1 (5 bases). Germline V gene lookup returns CDR1 SGDLS and CDR2 YYNGEE. Between the trimmed V and J ends, which lost 2 bases and 3 bases, there was a span of 15 bases. This CDR3 has 15 amino acids. The sequenced part of the CDR3 DNA is TGTGCCAGCAGCGTGCCCAGGGCTAGATTCTACGAG. This encodes CASSVPRARFYE. The full CDR3 protein reads CASSVPRARFYEQYF.

Worth noting for this clone: The read terminates 3 residues before the CDR3 end, so the remaining end is supplied by the germline J gene. The chain joins TRBV5-1 to TRBJ1-1; a possible D gene is TRBD1 (6 bases). V was trimmed by 2 bases and J by 1 base, leaving 12 bases between them. This CDR3 is 15 amino acids long. Germline V gene lookup returns CDR1 SGHRS and CDR2 YFSETQ. Incomplete CDR3 DNA: TGCGCCAGCAGCTTCCGGGACAAGGGGAACACTGAA. Encoded protein: CASSFRDKGNTE. The full CDR3 protein is CASSFRDKGNTEAFF.

Of note for this clone: The read stops 3 residues short of the end of the CDR3; the missing end is completed from the germline J gene. The sample contains more than one DNA sequence encoding this CDR3. V usage is TRBV18 and J usage is TRBJ1-2; D uncertain. Germline V gene lookup returns CDR1 KGHSH and CDR2 LQKENI. The CDR3 consists of 13 residues. This CDR3 is CASSPPSSNDYTF. The DNA read from the CDR3 is TGTGCCAGCTCACCGCCCAGTAGCAATGAC.

Turning to this clone: The missing CDR3 end, 3 residues past where the read stops, is filled in from the germline J gene. The chain uses TRBV10-3 and TRBJ2-1, with 7 bases fitting TRBD1. The CDR3 extends over 14 amino acids. Germline V gene data show CDR1 as ENHRY and CDR2 as SYGVKD. Trimming at V came to 2 bases and at J to 6 bases, leaving 4 bases not matched to a gene. The part of the CDR3 DNA that was read is TGTGCCATCAGTGAGAGACAGGGAGCCAATGAG. Translation: CAISERQGANE. The entire CDR3 sequence reads CAISERQGANEQFF.

On this clone itself: Read sequence stops 3 residues before the CDR3 end, and the germline J gene provides the missing end. The chain carries TRBV6-1 and TRBJ2-7; TRBD1 matches at 8 bases. The CDR3 runs 15 residues. J gave up 3 bases and V 4 bases, and 8 bases lay outside the gene matches. CDR1 and CDR2 from the germline V gene are MNHNS and SASEGT. The CDR3 bases that were read are TGTGCCAGCAGTGTCCAGGGGACAGGCGTCTACGAG. It codes for CASSVQGTGVYE. In full, the CDR3 is CASSVQGTGVYEQYF.